This T cell receptor (beta chain) was captured in a study of early T cells in non-severe SARS-CoV-2 infection (dated by TCRdb to the early 2020s). With respect to the entire study: Bulk RNA from unsorted whole blood was used for TCR sequencing, so alpha and beta chains could not be paired.

What the work shows at the level of the full study, not this receptor alone: VDJdb matching was skewed toward anti-spike CD8 responses and likely underestimated virus-specific expansions by missing private and CD4 specificities.

This clonotype showed up many times. Its antigen remains undetermined. Base-call qualities are not available, and no considerably larger clone is one nucleotide away. Libraries were made using 5' RACE. Instrument on record: NextSeq 500. In the TCR library protocol, unique molecular identifiers were attached to individual cDNA molecules to correct for PCR bias and sequencing error. Both TCR alpha and beta chains were sequenced, and tight co-correlation was observed between alpha and beta sequence abundances in each sample. As for the original processing: V gene, J gene and CDR3 annotation of TCR sequences was performed with Decombinator V4. TCRs were defined as expanded if a significant change between any two time points was detected under a Poisson model with p below 0.0001. Abundances of TCRs were expressed as counts per million after normalisation to the total number of TCRs sequenced in each sample. TRAV1-2 paired with TRAJ12, TRAJ20 or TRAJ33 defined MAIT TCRs, while TRAV10 paired with TRAJ18 defined iNKT TCRs. VDJdb, accessed 1 November 2021, was searched for CMV, EBV and SARS-CoV-2 annotated TCRs, excluding TCRs annotated for multiple antigens. TCRdb handled the public reads itself, with Q25 trimming in fastp and clone calling in MiXCR, and kept productive beta chains. Each entry merges the rows of one CDR3 protein and shows their most common DNA and genes. None of the V and J calls come from the authors' own analysis; TCRdb made them. The table for this sample lists under 75,000 distinct CDR3 sequences; approximately 12% of them were counted only once. The leading ten clones occupy roughly 9.1% of the sample.

The CDR3 measures 13 amino acids from cysteine to phenylalanine. Just the 39-base CDR3 DNA is kept, in frame starting at base 1. The germline V gene gives CDR1 as SGHDN and CDR2 as FVKESK. Trimming removed 0 bases from V and 9 bases from J, leaving 6 bases between the germline ends. A case-control design nested within a healthcare worker cohort in London, UK, was used, with weekly nasopharyngeal swab PCR tests and blood sampling performed. Healthcare workers were recruited during the week of the UK lockdown, between 23 and 31 March 2020, and followed weekly for up to roughly 15 weeks. This TCR came from an adult who was a healthcare worker with PCR-confirmed SARS-CoV-2 infection or an uninfected control (not recorded which). The sample was whole blood. The rearrangement combines TRBV14 with TRBJ1-6; no confident D gene assignment can be made. At the DNA level, the sequence is TGTGCCAGCAGCCAAGAGGGGTTTTCACCCCTCCACTTT. Its protein product is CASSQEGFSPLHF.